The 7 T cell receptor beta chains below all came from one sample that was sequenced in a study of T-cell reconstitution after alpha-beta-depleted transplantation in children. TCRbeta library preparation incorporated unique molecular identifiers. TCRdb redid the calling of the PCR reads with MiXCR, one entry per CDR3 protein. The sample lists more than 450,000 distinct CDR3 sequences, 18% occurring once. This material consisted of PBMCs from the stem cell graft donor, taken from the stem cell graft. Every receptor here comes from a human donor who donated a stem cell graft to a child with acute lymphoblastic leukemia.

There are a few counts of this clonotype. The rearrangement uses TRBV2 and TRBJ2-7; D is ambiguous. CDR3 size: 12 residues. The germline gives CDR1 SNHLY, CDR2 FYNNEI. V was shortened by 10 bases and J by 0 bases, with 10 bases between the two germline ends. CDR3 sequence: CATEKSSYEQYF. The CDR3 nucleotides read TGTGCCACCGAGAAATCCTCCTACGAGCAGTACTTC.

This clonotype is a singleton in its sample. J is TRBJ2-3 and V is TRBV20-1; TRBD2 agrees at 9 bases. CDR3 length: 17 residues. Trimming cost V 3 bases and J 1 base; bases outside gene matches: 11. Looked up from germline, CDR1 is DFQATT and CDR2 is SNEGSKA (reference sequence). For the CDR3, the DNA is TGCAGTGCTAGTGACCTAGCGGGGATAACTGGCACAGATACGCAGTATTTT. Amino acids: CSASDLAGITGTDTQYF.

The CDR3 loop reads CSVGGSNQPQHF. The CDR3 DNA reads as TGCAGCGTTGGGGGGAGCAATCAGCCCCAGCATTTT. The chain employs TRBV29-1 and TRBJ1-5, with a possible D match to TRBD1 (5 bases). The germline V gene encodes CDR1 SQVTM and CDR2 ANQGSEA. The CDR3 totals 12 residues. The V end was cut by 4 bases, the J end by 1 base, with 5 bases between.

This clonotype has only a few counts. The chain recombines TRBV6-2 or TRBV6-3 with TRBJ1-5, with D tentatively TRBD1 (6 bases). Trimming left V 0 bases short and J 7 bases short, with 16 bases between. Germline CDR1 MNHEY, CDR2 SVGEGT. The CDR3 spans 16 residues. The CDR3 loop reads CASSYSTSTGRQPQHF. The CDR3 nucleotides are TGTGCCAGCAGTTACTCGACCTCGACAGGCCGGCAGCCCCAGCATTTT.

This chain uses TRBV5-6 with TRBJ2-7; 7 bases fit TRBD1. Germline lookup yields CDR1 SGHDT and CDR2 YYEEEE. V gave up 0 bases and J gave up 3 bases; unmatched junction bases: 6. There are 15 residues in the CDR3. The CDR3 bases are TGTGCCAGCAGCTTGGGAGGGGGCGCTTTCTACGAGCAGTACTTC. Amino acids: CASSLGGGAFYEQYF.

This clonotype was observed a few times. The chain employs TRBV20-1 and TRBJ2-3, with 8 nucleotides matching TRBD2. Germline V gene sequence: CDR1 DFQATT, CDR2 SNEGSKA (reference sequence). CDR3 length: 15 amino acids. Trimming removed 3 bases from V and 5 bases from J; junction bases left unmatched: 10. The CDR3 DNA follows: TGCAGTGCTAGTGCGAGCGGGAGCGTTGGAGATACGCAGTATTTT. Its protein is CSASASGSVGDTQYF.

This clonotype was observed a few times. The V call is TRBV5-1, the J call TRBJ2-2; 10 bases align to TRBD2. V lost 2 bases to trimming and J lost 0 bases; unmatched junction nucleotides: 7. The CDR3 consists of 18 residues. The V gene's germline CDR1 is SGHRS and CDR2 YFSETQ. The CDR3 DNA follows: TGCGCCAGCAGCTTACCTAGCGGGAGTGCGTCGAACACCGGGGAGCTGTTTTTT. Residues: CASSLPSGSASNTGELFF. The variable domain in full, with the rest retrieved from reference TRBV5-1 and TRBJ2-2, is KAGVTQTPRYLIKTRGQQVTLSCSPISGHRSVSWYQQTPGQGLQFLFEYFSETQRNKGNFPGRFSGRQFSNSRSEMNVSTLELGDSALYLCASSLPSGSASNTGELFFGEGSRLTVL.